These 2 T cell receptor beta chains share one sample of origin, sequenced in a study of identical twins. A single record per CDR3 protein comes from TCRdb applying MiXCR to the 5' RACE reads. The table includes some 760,000 distinct CDR3 sequences, approximately 18% detected once. The sample also formed part of further work on T cells expressing NK-cell markers.

The sequenced sample was PBMCs. All receptors come from a woman aged 18-29 years in good health.

The chain has TRBV20-1 and TRBJ2-7, with D unclear. Trimming stripped 3 bases from V and 3 bases from J, with 24 bases between. CDR1 and CDR2 (germline): DFQATT, SNEGSKA (reference sequence). The CDR3 spans 17 residues. The CDR3: CSARDLRGGGLSYEQYF. The DNA for the CDR3 is TGCAGTGCTAGGGACCTTCGTGGTGGTGGCCTTAGCTACGAGCAGTACTTC.

The J gene is TRBJ2-7, the V gene TRBV7-4, with TRBD2 matching over 15 bases. The germline gives CDR1 SGHVT, CDR2 SQSDAQ. The ends lost 8 bases at V and 5 bases at J; junction bases unmatched: 13. This CDR3 contains 17 residues. CDR3 coding DNA: TGTGCCAGCTTCACCAGGACTAGCGGGAGGGCCCGAGACGAGCAGTACTTC. Translated, it gives CASFTRTSGRARDEQYF.